A selection of T cell receptor beta chains follows, all from one sample in a study of T cell responses to AZD1222 COVID-19 vaccine. Assay used: immunoSEQ multiplex PCR; TCRdb lists only in-frame clones, some missing. The table has some 130,000 clones, about nine tenths seen once. Here the sequenced sample was peripheral blood, taken on day 0 of AZD1222 vaccination. The receptors originated from an adult in good health. Each CDR3 is given with its conserved first and last residue. D genes are given only for firm matches. Expanded clones are given a class, and other clones once, few, many or no size at all.

>.|TRBJ2-1|TRBV27|.
CASSLSHNEQFF
TGTGCCAGCAGTTTATCCCACAATGAGCAGTTCTTC
>.|TRBJ2-7|TRBV11-3|TRBD2
CASSEQAGVSYEQYF
TGTGCCAGCAGCGAACAAGCGGGGGTCTCCTACGAGCAGTACTTC
>few|TRBJ2-6|TRBV11-2|.
CASSLRLRSSSGANVLTF
TGTGCCAGCAGCTTACGTCTCCGATCAAGCTCTGGGGCCAACGTCCTGACTTTC
>.|TRBJ2-5|TRBV7-9|TRBD1
CASSLRQGGETQYF
TGTGCCAGCAGCCTAAGACAGGGCGGGGAGACCCAGTACTTC
>.|TRBJ1-4|TRBV27|TRBD1
CASSVRRTGPSEKLFF
TGTGCCAGCAGTGTCCGTAGGACAGGGCCAAGTGAAAAACTGTTTTTT
>.|TRBJ1-2|TRBV28|.
CASMIGNYGYTF
TGTGCCAGCATGATCGGTAACTATGGCTACACCTTC
>few|TRBJ1-5|TRBV19|.
CASSIEGSGNWNQPQHF
TGTGCCAGTAGTATAGAAGGGAGTGGTAACTGGAATCAGCCCCAGCATTTT
>.|TRBJ1-5|TRBV27|.
CASSPSGTQPQHF
TGTGCCAGCAGTCCTAGCGGTACTCAGCCCCAGCATTTT
>.|TRBJ1-4|TRBV30|TRBD1
CAWSSGDRREKLFF
TGTGCCTGGAGTAGCGGGGACAGGCGTGAAAAACTGTTTTTT
>.|TRBJ2-1|TRBV28|.
CASSLGGALYNEQFF
TGTGCCAGCAGTCTAGGGGGAGCACTCTACAATGAGCAGTTCTTC
>.|TRBJ2-7|TRBV19|TRBD2
CASSIREGVDEQYF
TGTGCCAGTAGTATTCGGGAGGGTGTCGACGAGCAGTACTTC
>.|TRBJ1-2|TRBV5-4|.
CASSGGLQTLLTPAF
TGTGCCAGCAGCGGGGGACTGCAGACTCTATTAACCCCAGCCTTC
>.|TRBJ2-5|TRBV19|.
CASSPRVFVETQYF
TGTGCCAGTAGTCCTCGCGTGTTTGTGGAGACCCAGTACTTC
>.|TRBJ1-6|TRBV4-3|.
CASSQGADFNSPLHF
TGCGCCAGCAGCCAAGGGGCAGATTTTAATTCACCCCTCCACTTT
>.|TRBJ2-7|TRBV6-5|.
CASSTGPGGEQYF
TGTGCCAGCAGTACAGGGCCTGGCGGCGAGCAGTACTTC
>.|TRBJ1-1|TRBV4-1|TRBD1
CASSQGGTGGNTEAFF
TGCGCCAGCAGCCAAGGGGGGACAGGGGGCAACACTGAAGCTTTCTTT
>once|TRBJ2-1|TRBV9|.
CASSDPVKYNEQFF
TGTGCCAGCAGCGATCCCGTGAAGTACAATGAGCAGTTCTTC
>.|TRBJ1-2|TRBV21-1|.
CASSKIWTGFLYGYTF
TGTGCCAGCAGCAAAATATGGACAGGGTTTCTCTATGGCTACACCTTC
>.|TRBJ1-5|TRBV24-1|TRBD1
CATSEAGTGVQPQHF
TGTGCCACCAGTGAAGCCGGGACAGGGGTTCAGCCCCAGCATTTT
>.|TRBJ1-4|TRBV27|TRBD1
CASSLKATGTVNEKLFF
TGTGCCAGCAGTTTAAAGGCTACCGGGACAGTTAATGAAAAACTGTTTTTT
>.|TRBJ1-1|TRBV27|.
CASSSAWGNTEAFF
TGTGCCAGCAGTTCTGCTTGGGGTAACACTGAAGCTTTCTTT
>.|TRBJ1-2|TRBV11-2|TRBD1
CASSLDRTRTGYYGYTF
TGTGCCAGCAGCTTAGATCGGACCCGGACAGGCTATTATGGCTACACCTTC
>.|TRBJ2-3|TRBV18|.
CASSLLVDTQYF
TGTGCCAGCTCATTATTGGTAGATACGCAGTATTTT
>.|TRBJ1-5|TRBV19|.
CASSIIRKGWQPQHF
TGTGCCAGTAGTATTATCAGGAAGGGGTGGCAGCCCCAGCATTTT
>.|TRBJ2-1|TRBV11-2|TRBD1
CASRTGGDEQFF
TGTGCCAGCCGGACAGGAGGCGATGAGCAGTTCTTC
>.|TRBJ1-2|TRBV19|TRBD1
CASSTTWGTGSDGYTF
TGTGCCAGTAGTACAACCTGGGGGACAGGGTCGGATGGCTACACCTTC
>.|TRBJ1-1|TRBV7-9|.
CASSSMGIGEAFF
TGTGCCAGCAGCTCAATGGGGATTGGTGAAGCTTTCTTT
>.|TRBJ2-6|TRBV19|TRBD1
CASMTGAGAGANVLTF
TGTGCCAGTATGACAGGGGCAGGGGCTGGGGCCAACGTCCTGACTTTC
>.|TRBJ1-2|TRBV27|.
CASSIRLGSGVRYGYTF
TGTGCCAGCAGTATCCGATTAGGTTCCGGGGTTCGCTATGGCTACACCTTC
>.|TRBJ2-7|TRBV13|.
CASSSFSGDYEQYF
TGTGCCAGCAGCTCGTTTTCAGGTGACTACGAGCAGTACTTC
>.|TRBJ1-1|TRBV7-9|.
CASSFYDSNTEAFF
TGTGCCAGCAGCTTCTACGATTCGAACACTGAAGCTTTCTTT
>.|TRBJ2-2|TRBV29-1|.
CSATRGPTGELFF
TGCAGCGCCACGCGGGGCCCCACCGGGGAGCTGTTTTTT
>.|TRBJ2-5|TRBV21-1|.
CASSKYRQLSTQETQYF
TGTGCCAGCAGCAAATACCGACAGCTCTCGACTCAAGAGACCCAGTACTTC
>.|TRBJ1-2|TRBV19|.
CASTAAWLYGYTF
TGTGCCAGTACCGCCGCGTGGCTTTATGGCTACACCTTC
>.|TRBJ2-5|TRBV19|TRBD2
CASSPGLAGVLETQYF
TGTGCCAGTAGTCCGGGACTAGCGGGGGTATTGGAGACCCAGTACTTC
>.|TRBJ1-5|TRBV29-1|.
CSAQVEGNQPQHF
TGCAGCGCGCAGGTCGAGGGCAATCAGCCCCAGCATTTT
>.|TRBJ1-2|TRBV6-2/TRBV6-3|.
CASSWSYGYTF
TGTGCCAGCAGTTGGAGCTATGGCTACACCTTC
>.|TRBJ2-2|TRBV24-1|.
CATSEPIAGELFF
TGTGCCACCAGTGAACCGATCGCCGGGGAGCTGTTTTTT
>.|TRBJ1-4|TRBV7-9|TRBD1
CASSLGQGINEKLFF
TGTGCCAGCAGCCTTGGACAGGGTATAAATGAAAAACTGTTTTTT
>.|TRBJ1-1|TRBV3-1/TRBV3-2|.
CASSSRDDTEAFF
TGTGCCAGCAGCTCCAGGGACGACACTGAAGCTTTCTTT
>.|TRBJ2-3|TRBV5-1|.
CASSLLRMDTQYF
TGCGCCAGCAGCTTGCTGAGAATGGATACGCAGTATTTT
>.|TRBJ1-2|TRBV7-2|TRBD1
CASSRDSYGYTF
TGTGCCAGCAGCCGGGACAGCTATGGCTACACCTTC
>.|TRBJ1-6|TRBV30|.
CAWSPLAGGSYNSPLHF
TGTGCCTGGAGCCCACTCGCGGGGGGGTCCTATAATTCACCCCTCCACTTT
>.|TRBJ1-2|TRBV12-5|.
CASGASGTSGGYTF
TGTGCTAGTGGCGCATCCGGGACATCGGGAGGCTACACCTTC
>.|TRBJ1-4|TRBV7-9|.
CASVEGRTTNEKLFF
TGTGCCAGCGTGGAGGGGAGAACAACTAATGAAAAACTGTTTTTT
>once|TRBJ1-3|TRBV29-1|.
CSVTLLLGKSGNTIYF
TGCAGCGTCACCCTTTTGCTGGGAAAGAGTGGAAACACCATATATTTT
>.|TRBJ2-7|TRBV9|TRBD1
CASSGRDRGIEQYF
TGTGCCAGCAGCGGCCGGGACAGGGGCATCGAGCAGTACTTC
>once|TRBJ1-2|TRBV6-5|TRBD1
CASRSRGRAFGYTF
TGTGCCAGCAGATCCAGGGGGCGAGCGTTTGGCTACACCTTC
>medium-sized|TRBJ1-1|TRBV6-5|.
CASSYTDLTEAFF
TGTGCCAGCAGTTACACAGACTTGACCGAAGCTTTCTTT
>once|TRBJ1-1|TRBV6-5|.
CASRYGNTEAFF
TGTGCCAGCAGGTATGGGAACACTGAAGCTTTCTTT
>few|TRBJ1-3|TRBV7-7|.
CASSPGGGAGNTIYF
TGTGCTAGCAGCCCCGGTGGAGGGGCTGGAAACACCATATATTTT
>.|TRBJ2-5|TRBV15|.
CATSMVPGQETQYF
TGTGCCACCAGCATGGTTCCGGGACAAGAGACCCAGTACTTC
>.|TRBJ1-3|TRBV9|TRBD1
CASSPQGDGNTIYF
TGTGCCAGCAGTCCTCAGGGGGATGGAAACACCATATATTTT
>.|TRBJ2-2|TRBV10-2|.
CASKAGTRGELFF
TGCGCCAGCAAGGCAGGGACACGCGGGGAGCTGTTTTTT
>.|TRBJ1-1|TRBV19|.
CATTQGMNTEAFF
TGTGCCACAACGCAGGGTATGAACACTGAAGCTTTCTTT
>.|TRBJ1-5|TRBV28|.
CASLRGPSNQPQHF
TGTGCCAGCCTTAGGGGCCCTAGCAATCAGCCCCAGCATTTT
>.|TRBJ2-1|TRBV19|.
CASSILGQASDEQFF
TGTGCCAGTAGTATTCTCGGGCAAGCGAGCGATGAGCAGTTCTTC
>few|TRBJ1-2|TRBV6-2/TRBV6-3|.
CASSYVASFRVFGYTF
TGTGCCAGCAGTTACGTCGCTTCCTTCAGGGTATTTGGCTACACCTTC
>few|TRBJ2-5|TRBV6-5|TRBD1
CASSDREQETQYF
TGTGCCAGCTCGGACAGGGAACAAGAGACCCAGTACTTC